These 27 T cell receptor beta chains were all obtained from the same sample, sequenced in a study of radiotherapy plus CTLA-4 blockade in lung cancer. Profiled with immunoSEQ multiplex PCR; TCRdb holds only in-frame clones, not every one. The sample carries about 110,000 clones, 81% recorded once. The sequences come from peripheral blood, collected from a patient treated with radiotherapy plus ipilimumab. Source of these receptors: a human donor with non-small cell lung cancer that progressed on radiotherapy plus ipilimumab. Some clones in this sample may be carry-over from other donors' samples.

This clone was seen just once. This chain links TRBV5-6 with TRBJ2-5, with 9 bases identical to TRBD2. This CDR3 is built from 15 residues. Germline V gene sequence: CDR1 SGHDT, CDR2 YYEEEE. V trimming: 2 bases; J trimming: 5 bases; junction bases outside the gene matches: 7. The CDR3, as DNA: TGTGCCAGCAGCTTAGCGGGGGGAATGTGGGAGACCCAGTACTTC. Translation: CASSLAGGMWETQYF.

The chain has TRBV5-6 and TRBJ1-5; D not resolved. V was clipped by 1 base and J by 2 bases, with 16 bases between them. The CDR3 contains 17 residues. Germline V gives CDR1 SGHDT, CDR2 YYEEEE. The CDR3 DNA sequence: TGTGCCAGCAGCTTGTATTCGGGTGCTGGGCGCAATCAGCCCCAGCATTTT. Protein sequence: CASSLYSGAGRNQPQHF.

DNA of the CDR3: TGCGCCAGCAGCTTGGAGGGACAGCAGATTTACAATGAGCAGTTCTTC. This encodes CASSLEGQQIYNEQFF. The chain joins TRBV5-1 to TRBJ2-1; 7 bases match TRBD1. Germline V gene data show CDR1 as SGHRS and CDR2 as YFSETQ. With 0 bases clipped from V and 4 bases from J, the junction kept 7 bases outside the gene matches. There are 16 residues in the CDR3.

The genes are TRBV7-3 and TRBJ2-5, with D unresolved. Germline V gene lookup returns CDR1 SGHTA and CDR2 FQGTGA. The CDR3 spans 13 residues. With 5 bases removed from V and 5 bases from J, the gap between germline ends came to 12 bases. The CDR3 spells CASSRGVGETQYF. The CDR3 nucleotides are TGTGCCAGCAGCCGAGGTGTGGGCGAGACCCAGTACTTC.

CDR3 in amino acids: CASRPPGHNTGELFF. CDR3 bases: TGTGCCAGCAGGCCGCCGGGACACAACACCGGGGAGCTGTTTTTT. The rearrangement uses TRBV6-6 and TRBJ2-2; TRBD1 is a possible D gene (6 bases). Germline V lookup: CDR1 MNHNY, CDR2 SVGAGI (reference sequence). The CDR3 covers 15 residues. Between the trimmed V and J ends, which lost 6 bases and 2 bases, there was a span of 13 bases.

The chain has TRBV5-1 and TRBJ1-6, with D possibly TRBD1 on 6 matching bases. Germline V gives CDR1 SGHRS, CDR2 YFSETQ. This CDR3 contains 13 residues. The ends were cut back, 4 bases at V and 10 bases at J, with 12 bases in the middle. The CDR3 nucleotides read TGCGCCAGCAGCGTGGACAGACGATCACCCCTCCACTTT. Residues: CASSVDRRSPLHF.

The chain is built from TRBV14 and TRBJ1-5; TRBD1 is a possible D gene (5 bases). CDR3 length equals 13 residues. The V end lost 0 bases, the J end lost 9 bases, and 9 bases lay between the germline ends. The V gene's germline CDR1 is SGHDN and CDR2 FVKESK. CDR3 in DNA: TGTGCCAGCAGCCAAGATTTAAGGGGGCCCCAGCATTTT. Protein: CASSQDLRGPQHF. The full variable domain, rest sourced from reference TRBV14 and TRBJ1-5, is EAGVTQFPSHSVIEKGQTVTLRCDPISGHDNLYWYRRVMGKEIKFLLHFVKESKQDESGMPNNRFLAERTGGTYSTLKVQPAELEDSGVYFCASSQDLRGPQHFGDGTRLSIL.

This clone was detected a few times. V gene TRBV5-6 combines with J gene TRBJ1-2; 11 bases agree with TRBD1. This CDR3 region has 15 residues. V shed 1 base and J 4 bases; nucleotides not matched to a gene: 3. The germline gives CDR1 SGHDT, CDR2 YYEEEE. CDR3 protein: CASSLWGTGGYGYTF. In DNA form, the CDR3 reads TGTGCCAGCAGCTTGTGGGGGACAGGGGGCTATGGCTACACCTTC.

The CDR3 sequence is CASSLARQGSDTQYF. CDR3 sequence (DNA): TGTGCCAGCAGTTTGGCTAGACAGGGATCAGATACGCAGTATTTT. This chain joins TRBV27 and TRBJ2-3; 7 nucleotides agree with TRBD1. The CDR3 sequence is 15 residues long. The V and J ends lost 3 bases and 4 bases, in that order; junction bases with no gene match: 7. The germline CDR1 and CDR2 sequences are MNHEY and SMNVEV (reference sequence).

This clone has a single count. The J gene is TRBJ2-2, the V gene TRBV6-1, with D uncertain. Trimming removed 4 bases at V and 4 bases at J, with 7 bases between. The germline V gene encodes CDR1 MNHNS and CDR2 SASEGT. The CDR3 contains 13 residues. The CDR3 region is CASSAVVTGELFF. The DNA of the CDR3 is TGTGCCAGCAGTGCCGTAGTCACCGGGGAGCTGTTTTTT.

The chain carries TRBV5-4 and TRBJ2-7; 9 nucleotides match TRBD1. The J segment lost 2 bases and the V segment lost 1 base, leaving 7 bases of the junction unmatched. Germline V gene sequence: CDR1 SGHNT, CDR2 YYREEE (reference sequence). The CDR3 is 16 amino acids. CDR3: CASSLTRGQGPYEQYF. In DNA form, the CDR3 reads TGTGCCAGCAGCTTGACGAGGGGACAGGGCCCCTACGAGCAGTACTTC.

V gene TRBV5-1 combines with J gene TRBJ2-5; 8 bases are shared with TRBD2. J lost 4 bases, V lost 1 base, and 9 bases had no gene match. The CDR3 has 16 residues. Looked up from germline, CDR1 is SGHRS and CDR2 is YFSETQ. The CDR3 DNA reads TGCGCCAGCAGCTTGTGGACTAGCTCGGGGGGAGAGACCCAGTACTTC. This sequence encodes CASSLWTSSGGETQYF.

In its sample, this clone was seen once. The chain uses TRBV6-1 and TRBJ1-2; 7 bases map to TRBD1. Unmatched junction bases numbered 10, after V lost 2 bases and J lost 4 bases. The CDR3 contains 16 residues. The germline CDR1 and CDR2 sequences are MNHNS and SASEGT. For the CDR3, the DNA is TGTGCCAGCAGTGAAAGAGCCGGGACAGAGGGCTATGGCTACACCTTC. This codes for CASSERAGTEGYGYTF.

The V call is TRBV5-4, the J call TRBJ2-7; possible D gene TRBD1, 6 bases. Germline V gives CDR1 SGHNT, CDR2 YYREEE (reference sequence). The CDR3 covers 14 residues. Trimming removed 4 bases at V and 0 bases at J, with 11 bases between. The CDR3 region is CASSQDRSSYEQYF. The CDR3 region has the DNA TGTGCCAGCAGCCAAGACAGGAGCTCCTACGAGCAGTACTTC.

This chain joins TRBV18 and TRBJ2-5; TRBD1 agrees at 9 bases. V shed 3 bases and J 3 bases; nucleotides not matched to a gene: 11. The CDR3 is made up of 17 amino acids. The germline CDR1 and CDR2 sequences are KGHSH and LQKENI. The CDR3 here is CASSPTTGGRGKETQYF. The CDR3, as DNA: TGTGCCAGCTCACCGACCACAGGGGGCCGCGGGAAAGAGACCCAGTACTTC. The whole variable domain, filled in from reference TRBV18 and TRBJ2-5, reads NAGVMQNPRHLVRRRGQEARLRCSPMKGHSHVYWYRQLPEEGLKFMVYLQKENIIDESGMPKERFSAEFPKEGPSILRIQQVVRGDSAAYFCASSPTTGGRGKETQYFGPGTRLLVL.

The genes are TRBV19 and TRBJ1-2, with TRBD1 as a possible D gene (5 bases). The CDR3 has 14 residues. V was shortened by 6 bases and J by 6 bases, with 17 bases between the two germline ends. Looked up from germline, CDR1 is LNHDA and CDR2 is SQIVND (reference sequence). The CDR3 reads CASRTGGAGDGYTF. Here the CDR3 DNA reads TGTGCCAGTAGGACGGGGGGTGCGGGAGATGGCTACACCTTC.

This chain connects TRBV7-3 to TRBJ2-5; the D gene is possibly TRBD2 (5 bases). Trimming removed 5 bases from V and 5 bases from J, with 18 bases in between. This CDR3 is 15 amino acids long. Germline loops: CDR1 SGHTA, CDR2 FQGTGA. The CDR3 protein is CASSPTGTPGETQYF. CDR3 bases: TGTGCCAGCAGCCCGACGGGAACCCCGGGGGAGACCCAGTACTTC.

The CDR3 reads CASSVGTDLSYEQYF. CDR3 nucleotide sequence: TGTGCCAGCAGCGTTGGGACAGACCTATCCTACGAGCAGTACTTC. The rearrangement links TRBV9 to TRBJ2-7; 7 bases line up with TRBD1. CDR3 length: 15 amino acids. The germline V gene encodes CDR1 SGDLS and CDR2 YYNGEE. V lost 2 bases and J lost 1; bases outside the gene matches: 6. Supplemented by reference TRBV9 and TRBJ2-7, the full variable domain reads DSGVTQTPKHLITATGQRVTLRCSPRSGDLSVYWYQQSLDQGLQFLIQYYNGEERAKGNILERFSAQQFPDLHSELNLSSLELGDSALYFCASSVGTDLSYEQYFGPGTRLTVT.

The chain recombines TRBV7-8 with TRBJ1-5; no clear D. The CDR3 is made up of 14 amino acids. V was pared by 5 bases and J by 4 bases, with 12 bases between. The germline gives CDR1 SGHVS, CDR2 FQNEAQ. The CDR3 region is CASSPLGVNQPQHF. CDR3 in DNA: TGTGCCAGCAGCCCCCTTGGGGTTAATCAGCCCCAGCATTTT.

The chain links TRBV7-8 to TRBJ1-2; D remains ambiguous. The germline gives CDR1 SGHVS, CDR2 FQNEAQ. V was pared by 3 bases and J by 6 bases, with 11 bases between. The CDR3 has 13 residues. In DNA form, the CDR3 reads TGTGCCAGCAGCTTTCGAGGGAGCCATGGCTACACCTTC. This gives the protein CASSFRGSHGYTF.

J is TRBJ2-1 and V is TRBV28; D may be TRBD2 (5 bases). Germline V gene sequence: CDR1 MDHEN, CDR2 SYDVKM. Trimming shortened V by 6 bases and J by 1 base, and 19 bases separated the two germline ends. The CDR3 loop spans 17 amino acids. CDR3 protein: CASSPGETTFSYNEQFF. The DNA of the CDR3 is TGTGCCAGCAGCCCCGGGGAGACTACCTTTTCCTACAATGAGCAGTTCTTC.

The chain links TRBV10-1 to TRBJ2-5; D is possibly TRBD1 (6 bases). With 2 bases removed from V and 3 bases from J, the gap between germline ends came to 16 bases. This CDR3 is 16 amino acids long. Germline-derived CDR1 and CDR2 are WNHNN and SYGVQD (reference sequence). The CDR3 reads CASSESHRVKKETQYF. The CDR3 DNA follows: TGCGCCAGCAGTGAGAGTCACAGGGTGAAAAAAGAGACCCAGTACTTC.

V is TRBV10-2 and J is TRBJ2-5; D gene uncertain. This CDR3 is built from 11 residues. The germline gives CDR1 WSHSY, CDR2 SAAADI. V shed 4 bases and J shed 5 bases, with 5 bases lying between them. The CDR3, as DNA: TGCGCCAGCAGTGCGAGTGAGACCCAGTACTTC. Translated, it gives CASSASETQYF.

The chain recombines TRBV7-2 with TRBJ1-1, with D unclear. CDR1 and CDR2 from the germline V gene are SGHTA and FQGNSA. Trimming removed 4 bases at V and 11 bases at J, with 8 bases between. CDR3 length equals 10 residues. CDR3 DNA sequence: TGTGCCAGCAGCTCGCGTGGGGCTTTCTTT. It codes for CASSSRGAFF.

The V gene is TRBV7-3, the J gene TRBJ2-2; D is unclear. This CDR3 is built from 16 residues. Germline V gives CDR1 SGHTA, CDR2 FQGTGA. The ends were cut back, 5 bases at V and 0 bases at J, with 13 bases in the middle. The CDR3 is CASSAYRVSNTGELFF. The CDR3, as DNA: TGTGCCAGCAGCGCCTACAGAGTTTCGAACACCGGGGAGCTGTTTTTT.

The genes are TRBV18 and TRBJ2-1, with 9 bases that match TRBD1. CDR1 is KGHSH, CDR2 LQKENI, per germline. The CDR3 has 16 amino acids. The junction had 9 bases not matched to a gene; V was cut back by 3 bases and J by 6 bases. As DNA, the CDR3 is TGTGCCAGCTCACCTATACATGGACAGGGGAGCAATGAGCAGTTCTTC. Translation: CASSPIHGQGSNEQFF.

The CDR3 spells CASSGTRGQPQHF. Written as DNA, the CDR3 is TGTGCCAGCAGTGGAACAAGGGGTCAGCCCCAGCATTTT. The chain carries TRBV28 and TRBJ1-5, with D perhaps TRBD1 (5 bases). Germline values: CDR1 MDHEN, CDR2 SYDVKM. The CDR3 sequence is 13 residues long. The germline V and J ends were trimmed by 5 bases and 6 bases, with 11 bases remaining between them.